Each of the 12 T cell receptor beta chains below was sequenced from the same sample in a study of radiation and T cells in renal cell carcinoma. Profiling relied on immunoSEQ multiplex PCR, and the TCRdb table lists in-frame clones only, not all of them. This table has 130,000 to 150,000 clones, 86% appearing once. The sample's time point: blood 4 weeks post-SBRT, at nephrectomy. Described treatment: 15 Gy SBRT to primary tumor, nephrectomy 4 weeks later. Here the sequenced sample was blood, taken from a patient whose treatment included radiotherapy and nephrectomy. The receptors were sampled from a woman between 50 and 59 years old with renal cell carcinoma.

The genes are TRBV29-1 and TRBJ2-7; TRBD1 agrees at 7 bases. V was clipped by 5 bases and J by 6 bases; unmatched bases: 13. Looked up from germline, CDR1 is SQVTM and CDR2 is ANQGSEA. CDR3 size: 14 residues. This chain's CDR3 is CSVRLSTGATEQYF. DNA of the CDR3: TGCAGCGTTCGCCTGTCCACAGGGGCGACCGAGCAGTACTTC.

The gene calls are TRBV15 and TRBJ2-7, with D unresolved. This CDR3 contains 12 residues. Looked up from germline, CDR1 is LNHNV and CDR2 is YYDKDF (reference sequence). V lost 0 bases, J lost 5 bases, and 5 bases lay in between. CDR3 nucleotides: TGTGCCACCAGCAGAGATGGGGACGAGCAGTACTTC. Translated: CATSRDGDEQYF.

This chain connects TRBV28 to TRBJ2-1; 10 nucleotides line up with TRBD2. The CDR3 runs to 17 residues. Germline CDR1 is MDHEN and CDR2 is SYDVKM. V gave up 4 bases and J gave up 8 bases; unmatched junction bases: 14. CDR3 residues: CASSSLGEAGGQDEQFF. The CDR3 nucleotides are TGTGCCAGCAGTTCTCTAGGAGAAGCGGGAGGGCAAGATGAGCAGTTCTTC.

As to this clone: This same CDR3 is encoded by further DNA sequences in the sample. The chain is built from TRBV27 and TRBJ1-5; a weak D match, TRBD1 (6 bases). The CDR3 extends over 15 amino acids. The V end lost 0 bases, the J end lost 3 bases, and 9 bases lay between the germline ends. Germline CDR1 and CDR2: MNHEY and SMNVEV (reference sequence). The CDR3 DNA follows: TGTGCCAGCAGTTTATCTACAGGGTCCAATCAGCCCCAGCATTTT. This codes for CASSLSTGSNQPQHF.

This chain connects TRBV12-5 to TRBJ2-1; TRBD2 agrees at 16 bases. CDR3 length: 19 amino acids. Germline CDR1 LGHNT, CDR2 FRNRAP. J gave up 2 bases and V 3 bases, and 7 bases lay outside the gene matches. The CDR3 here is CASGFTGTSGRAPYNEQFF. CDR3 DNA: TGTGCTAGTGGTTTCACCGGGACTAGCGGGAGGGCCCCCTACAATGAGCAGTTCTTC.

The sample holds one count of this clone. The gene calls are TRBV6-5 and TRBJ2-5, with 9 bases that match TRBD2. This CDR3 spans 15 amino acids. J was trimmed by 1 base and V by 2 bases; bases with no gene match: 2. Germline V gene data show CDR1 as MNHEY and CDR2 as SVGAGI. The CDR3 DNA reads as TGTGCCAGCAGTTACGTGCGGGGGGGCCAAGAGACCCAGTACTTC. It encodes CASSYVRGGQETQYF.

The genes are TRBV7-2 and TRBJ2-7, with 7 bases matching TRBD2. Germline V CDR1 and CDR2: SGHTA, FQGNSA. V shed 0 bases, J shed 7 bases, and the junction held 3 bases outside the gene matches. This CDR3 region has 13 residues. This chain's CDR3 is CASSLAKGGEQYF. For the CDR3, the DNA is TGTGCCAGCAGCTTAGCGAAGGGAGGGGAGCAGTACTTC.

V and J are TRBV5-1 and TRBJ2-5, with D tentatively TRBD1 or TRBD2 (5 bases each). Germline values: CDR1 SGHRS, CDR2 YFSETQ. Between the trimmed V and J ends, which lost 0 bases and 0 bases, there was a span of 9 bases. CDR3 size: 15 residues. Written as DNA, the CDR3 is TGCGCCAGCAGCTTGGCCGGGACGGACCAAGAGACCCAGTACTTC. This sequence encodes CASSLAGTDQETQYF.

This sequence joins TRBV29-1 and TRBJ1-6; D ambiguous. Germline V gene lookup returns CDR1 SQVTM and CDR2 ANQGSEA. V lost 5 bases and J 11 bases, leaving 16 bases between the germline ends. The length of the CDR3 is 13 residues. The CDR3 DNA follows: TGCAGCGTTTCTGAAGGGCAGGAGGCACCCCTCCACTTT. Protein: CSVSEGQEAPLHF.

The chain links TRBV15 to TRBJ2-5; 10 bases fit TRBD2. The CDR3 consists of 17 residues. With 1 base clipped from V and 2 bases from J, the junction kept 7 bases outside the gene matches. Germline values: CDR1 LNHNV, CDR2 YYDKDF (reference sequence). The CDR3: CATSRVPGTSEQETQYF. CDR3 coding DNA: TGTGCCACCAGCAGAGTGCCCGGGACTAGCGAGCAAGAGACCCAGTACTTC.

This clone was seen a single time. The rearrangement links TRBV9 to TRBJ2-5; 14 bases are a match to TRBD2. The CDR3 length is 16 residues. Germline values: CDR1 SGDLS, CDR2 YYNGEE. J gave up 4 bases and V 0 bases, and 2 bases lay outside the gene matches. The CDR3 is CASSVGGTSGRETQYF. CDR3 bases: TGTGCCAGCAGCGTAGGAGGGACTAGCGGGAGAGAGACCCAGTACTTC.

This clone was seen a single time. The CDR3 here is CASIWTGLTDTQYF. CDR3 sequence (DNA): TGTGCCAGCATTTGGACGGGCCTCACAGATACGCAGTATTTT. The chain uses TRBV2 and TRBJ2-3, with D hard to call. With 7 bases removed from V and 2 bases from J, the gap between germline ends came to 13 bases. The CDR3 is 14 amino acids. The germline gives CDR1 SNHLY, CDR2 FYNNEI.